This TCR beta chain was recorded in a study of cytomegalovirus exposure and HLA in healthy donors. Looking at the study overall: Of fewer than 450 genotyped donors, 81% clustered with self-reported Caucasian donors. Notes on the study in general: Later work associated roughly 15,000 TCR beta sequences with HLA alleles at 0.05 false discovery rate. An assumption of roughly uniform sequencing depth across donors underlay the presence/absence analyses.

V lost 5 bases and J lost 5, with 15 bases in between. This CDR3 has 14 residues. Germline values: CDR1 MDHEN, CDR2 SYDVKM. About this clone itself: Its antigen is currently unknown.

Vbeta (60) and Jbeta (13) primers were used in the PCR. Measured with immunoSEQ multiplex PCR; TCRdb has only the in-frame clones, and not every one. The sample gives about 180,000 clones, roughly 84% of which show up once; approximately 1.2% is in the top ten. The sequenced sample consisted of PBMCs. This TCR was sampled from a girl aged 2 to 10 in good health and CMV-seropositive. This sequence joins TRBV28 and TRBJ1-1; no clear D gene. The CDR3 protein is CASSSSGIVTEAFF. The CDR3, as DNA: TGTGCCAGCAGTAGCTCGGGGATTGTGACTGAAGCTTTCTTT.